The following is a T cell receptor beta chain sequence with its context. The sample originates from a study of T-cell memory formation after mild COVID-19. At the level of the study: Largely, the TCR clusters proved donor specific.

Germline CDR1 SGHTA, CDR2 FQGTGA. V shed 4 bases, J shed 6 bases, and the junction held 9 bases outside the gene matches. The CDR3 spans 16 residues. One entry per CDR3 protein, called by TCRdb with MiXCR from the 5' RACE reads. This table holds about 110,000 distinct CDR3 sequences, roughly a sixth found once. Sequenced input: PBMCs or a T cell subset sorted from them (not recorded which). The chain employs TRBV7-3 and TRBJ2-3; 11 bases fit TRBD2. This clonotype originated in a man between 18 and 35 years old who had mild COVID-19 (a few samples of this study predate the infection). Cell type and time point are not known. The CDR3 here is CASSSPTSGVRDTQYF. The CDR3 DNA reads as TGTGCCAGCAGCTCCCCGACTAGCGGGGTCAGGGATACGCAGTATTTT.